This T cell receptor beta chain is drawn from a study of a mutant IDH1 vaccine in newly diagnosed glioma. The wider study: The first vaccination came 4-6 weeks after radiotherapy alone, or with temozolomide cycles.

Regarding time point: week 5, during vaccination. The content of each vaccine dose was 300 ug of mutant IDH1 20-mer peptide, and topical imiquimod accompanied it. This table comes from immunoSEQ multiplex PCR, and its TCRdb copy is limited to in-frame clones, with some not included. This sample has about 36,000 clones, with 81% found just once. Concerning this clone itself: Its antigen is currently unknown.

Looked up from germline, CDR1 is MDHEN and CDR2 is SYDVKM. The CDR3 spans 14 residues. V was pared by 6 bases and J by 6 bases, with 5 bases of the junction left unmatched. The receptor's source is a man in his fifties with glioma. Material: PBMCs, obtained from a glioma patient whose treatment included an IDH1 peptide vaccine. This sequence joins TRBV28 and TRBJ1-5, with 10 bases that match TRBD1. The CDR3 DNA is TGTGCCAGCAGGACCGGGACAGGGGCTCAGCCCCAGCATTTT. Translated: CASRTGTGAQPQHF.